What follows are 8 T cell receptor beta chains derived from one specimen sequenced in a study of T-cell reconstitution after alpha-beta-depleted transplantation in children. As it was prepared, the TCRbeta library received unique molecular identifiers. TCRdb recomputed calls from the PCR reads with MiXCR, one row per CDR3 protein. Here the sample spans about 690,000 distinct CDR3 sequences, about 15% being singletons. The sequencing used PBMCs from the stem cell graft donor, collected from the stem cell graft. The receptor set was obtained from a human donor who donated a stem cell graft to a child with acute myeloid leukemia.

The chain uses TRBV5-1 and TRBJ2-7; tentatively, D is TRBD2 (5 bases). Germline CDR1 and CDR2: SGHRS and YFSETQ. CDR3 length equals 13 residues. Trimming pared 0 bases from V and 9 bases from J, leaving 13 bases between. In DNA form, the CDR3 reads TGCGCCAGCAGCTTGGCTCTGCGGGTGGTGCAGTACTTC. Its translation is CASSLALRVVQYF.

Many counts were recorded for this clonotype. The chain links TRBV5-1 to TRBJ2-6; no clear D. Trimming cost V 0 bases and J 0 bases, with 7 bases left between them. The CDR3 is 16 residues long. CDR1 and CDR2 (germline): SGHRS, YFSETQ. The CDR3 sequence is CASSLVDGSGANVLTF. The CDR3 nucleotides are TGCGCCAGCAGCTTGGTCGATGGCTCTGGGGCCAACGTCCTGACTTTC.

This clonotype was recorded a few times. The chain links TRBV30 to TRBJ2-7, with D possibly being TRBD1 (6 bases). V dropped 4 bases and J dropped 0 bases, with 10 bases sitting between them. This CDR3 comprises 13 residues. Per germline, CDR1 GTSNPN and CDR2 SVGIG (reference sequence). DNA for the CDR3: TGTGCCTGGAACAACAGGGACTCCTACGAGCAGTACTTC. Its translation is CAWNNRDSYEQYF.

This clonotype has just a few counts. The gene calls are TRBV4-3 and TRBJ1-2; D remains unclear. V lost 4 bases and J lost 1, with 13 bases in between. The CDR3 has 15 amino acids. The germline gives CDR1 LGHNA, CDR2 YSLEER. CDR3 loop: CASSRYSDLNYGYTF. In DNA, the CDR3 is TGCGCCAGCAGCCGATACTCGGACCTTAACTATGGCTACACCTTC.

This clonotype has only a few counts. The chain employs TRBV20-1 and TRBJ2-7, with 7 bases lining up with TRBD1. The CDR3 length is 13 residues. The germline V gene encodes CDR1 DFQATT and CDR2 SNEGSKA (reference sequence). V lost 3 bases, J lost 6 bases, and 8 bases stayed unmatched. The CDR3 region has the DNA TGCAGTGCTAGCCCGACAGGGAAGGGCGAGCAGTACTTC. Translation: CSASPTGKGEQYF.

Only a few counts were recorded for this clonotype. This rearrangement joins TRBV9 to TRBJ2-2; 12 nucleotides agree with TRBD2. Germline V gene sequence: CDR1 SGDLS, CDR2 YYNGEE. This CDR3 contains 16 residues. Trimming cost V 0 bases and J 5 bases; bases outside gene matches: 2. This CDR3 is CASSVGLAGETGELFF. CDR3 bases: TGTGCCAGCAGCGTAGGACTAGCGGGGGAGACCGGGGAGCTGTTTTTT.

The chain couples TRBV29-1 to TRBJ2-3; possible D gene TRBD1, 5 bases. Germline CDR1 SQVTM, CDR2 ANQGSEA. The CDR3 spans 15 residues. V dropped 6 bases and J dropped 2 bases, with 18 bases sitting between them. In DNA, the CDR3 is TGCAGCGTGCACAGGAAACAGCCACCCACAGATACGCAGTATTTT. It codes for CSVHRKQPPTDTQYF.

The sample holds a few counts of this clonotype. The chain has TRBV7-8 and TRBJ2-5; D ambiguous. This CDR3 region has 14 residues. The germline V gene has CDR1 SGHVS and CDR2 FQNEAQ. Deletions cut 1 base from V and 10 bases from J, with 16 bases between. In DNA, the CDR3 is TGTGCCAGCAGCTTAGGAGGAACGGCCCGGGTCCAGTACTTC. Amino acids: CASSLGGTARVQYF.